This T cell receptor beta chain was recovered during a study of CD8 T cells in Susac syndrome. RNA in amounts of roughly 0.5 to 1 ug was reverse transcribed with random hexamers. TCRdb ran MiXCR on the immunoSEQ multiplex PCR reads and lists one entry per CDR3 protein. Altogether some 170,000 distinct CDR3 sequences are present, just under 95% being singletons, with the ten largest covering more than 0.11%. Sequencing of TCR beta drew on CD8+ and CD4+ T cells from blood. The sequencing input was CD4+ T cells from PBMCs. The TCR sequence derives from a human donor in good health.

CDR3 nucleotides: TGTGCCTGGAGTGTACCCGGGCATGGCTACACCTTC. Amino acid sequence: CAWSVPGHGYTF. V gene TRBV30 combines with J gene TRBJ1-2; no definite D call. V gave up 0 bases and J gave up 6 bases, with 8 bases separating them. Germline V gives CDR1 GTSNPN, CDR2 SVGIG (reference sequence). The CDR3 contains 12 residues.